The table lists the clone carrying this T cell receptor beta chain with many counts. The antigen remains undetermined. Germline CDR1 SGHVS, CDR2 FQNEAQ. V lost 3 bases and J lost 8, with 8 bases in between. This CDR3 spans 12 amino acids. TCRdb re-analysed the reads in MiXCR, keeping a single row per CDR3 protein. The sample lists 75,000 to 100,000 distinct CDR3 sequences, 25% to 35% seen once, with approximately 71% in the top ten. The data belong to a study of T cell repertoires in cytomegalovirus infection. For the study at large: Peptides in the study included HLA-C-restricted and HLA-B-restricted CMV epitopes. Matching HLA type and CMV infection were both indicated by public TCR beta signatures.

Study-wide points: In two of eight donors, the top clonotype was HLA-C-restricted CMV-specific.

This specimen was CD8+ T cells from cultured PBMCs, taken from culture after CMV antigen stimulation. The origin of this receptor is a human donor in good health (CMV status not recorded). Some clones in this sample may be carry-over from other donors' samples. This sequence joins TRBV7-8 and TRBJ2-1; D is unclear. In DNA, the CDR3 is TGTGCCAGCAGCTTTCTCCCGGATGAGCAGTTCTTC. Amino acid sequence: CASSFLPDEQFF.